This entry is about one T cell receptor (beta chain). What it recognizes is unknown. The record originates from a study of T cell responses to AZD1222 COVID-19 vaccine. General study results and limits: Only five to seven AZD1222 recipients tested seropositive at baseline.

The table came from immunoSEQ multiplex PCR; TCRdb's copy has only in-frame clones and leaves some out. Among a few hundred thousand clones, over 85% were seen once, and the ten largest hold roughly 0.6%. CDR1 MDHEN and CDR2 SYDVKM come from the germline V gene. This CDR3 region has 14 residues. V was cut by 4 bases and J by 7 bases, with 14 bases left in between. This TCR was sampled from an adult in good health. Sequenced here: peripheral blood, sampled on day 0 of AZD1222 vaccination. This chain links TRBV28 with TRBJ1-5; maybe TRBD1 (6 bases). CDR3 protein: CASSWGAPGQPQHF. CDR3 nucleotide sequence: TGTGCCAGCAGTTGGGGGGCGCCCGGGCAGCCCCAGCATTTT.